The entry below describes one T cell receptor (beta chain). The method was immunoSEQ multiplex PCR; TCRdb's version includes in-frame clones alone and lacks a portion of them. The table has about 130,000 clones, approximately 92% seen once. The sample comes from a study of control samples from healthy donors and cancer patients. The V end lost 0 bases, the J end lost 2 bases, and 11 bases lay between the germline ends. CDR1 is MNHEY, CDR2 SVGEGT, per germline. This CDR3 comprises 15 residues. This clonotype originated in a man of 80 years or more with head and neck cancer. The sequenced material came from PBMCs. The genes are TRBV6-2 or TRBV6-3 and TRBJ2-7; D unresolved. CDR3 nucleotide sequence: TGTGCCAGCAGTTACTCGGCTAGTTCCCCCTACGAGCAGTACTTC. This gives the protein CASSYSASSPYEQYF.